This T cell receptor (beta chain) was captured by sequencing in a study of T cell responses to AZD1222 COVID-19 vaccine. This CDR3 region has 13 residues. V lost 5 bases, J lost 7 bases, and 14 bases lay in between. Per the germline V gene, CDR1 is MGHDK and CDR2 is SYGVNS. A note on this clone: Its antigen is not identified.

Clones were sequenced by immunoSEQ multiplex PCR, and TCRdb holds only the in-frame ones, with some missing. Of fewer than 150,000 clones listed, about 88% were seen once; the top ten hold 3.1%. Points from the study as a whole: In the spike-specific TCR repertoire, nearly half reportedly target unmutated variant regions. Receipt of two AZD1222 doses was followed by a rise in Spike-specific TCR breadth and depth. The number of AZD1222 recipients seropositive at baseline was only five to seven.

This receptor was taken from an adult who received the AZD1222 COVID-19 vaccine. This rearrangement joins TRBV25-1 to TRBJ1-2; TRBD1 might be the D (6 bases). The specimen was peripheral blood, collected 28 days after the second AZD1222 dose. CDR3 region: CASSISGAAGYTF. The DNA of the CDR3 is TGTGCCAGCAGTATATCAGGGGCGGCTGGCTACACCTTC.